This T cell receptor beta chain was profiled in a study of cytomegalovirus exposure and HLA in healthy donors (TCRdb year 2017). Broadly, across the study: An earlier analysis of several hundred of the donors reported over 250 Gb of sequence data and about 120 million unique TCR beta sequences obtained from around 190 million T cells. An early release that covered about 640 HLA-typed donors contained approximately 300 gigabases of sequencing data and 70 million to 100 million unique TCR sequences. Among the roughly 400 genotyped donors, approximately 82% belonged to the genetic ancestry cluster associated with self-reported Caucasian donors. The study aimed to test whether cataloging public T cell receptors could reveal signatures of past pathogen exposure. Using immunosequencing, the study profiled T cell repertoires from approximately 700 subjects and related those repertoires to cytomegalovirus serostatus. Along with the approximately 700-subject first cohort, a separate validation cohort of over a hundred different subjects was used. The study combined high-throughput TCR immunosequencing, statistical association of individual TCRs with disease status, and machine learning to predict cytomegalovirus infection status. A later analysis re-examined previously published TCR beta repertoires from over 500 donors and added high-resolution HLA genotyping to investigate patterns of TCR occurrence. Rather than drawing on any new phenotypic data, the later analysis identified candidate immune exposures from TCR beta sequences and the way those sequences occurred across donors. An earlier analysis of around 540 of the donors applied high-throughput TCR beta sequencing to assess whether each TCR beta V gene segment acted as functional or pseudogenic. Alongside the repertoire data, information on donor age, sex, ethnicity and CMV serostatus was compiled. Genome-wide SNP genotypes for about 60% of the roughly 700 donors were used in a later genetic analysis, which treated that subset as a discovery cohort. All discovery cohort repertoires had been generated using a single sequencing platform. HLA typing covered class I and class II loci at four-digit resolution. The number of typed donors differed by locus: about 629-630 for A, B, C, DRB1 and DQB1; some 500 for DQA1; fewer than 610 for DPA1; and some 470 for DPB1. Because of strong linkage in the cohort, roughly five DR-DQ haplotypes were treated as single units for association and clustering. Across about 380 genotyped donors of the cohort, an average of approximately 220,000 unique TCR beta nucleotide sequences per donor were sequenced, and approximately 19% of those sequences were non-productive.

Summary of the overall study and its limitations: A later genetic analysis reported fewer N-insertions in productive TCRs among donors in an Asian-associated ancestry cluster than the approximately 700-donor mean. Most TCR sequences were seen in very few donors, while some public TCRs were found in many individuals. Specific HLA alleles were associated with roughly 17,000 TCR beta sequences at a false discovery rate of 0.05 in a later analysis. CMV serostatus was the only immune exposure information available for the cohort. In a later genetic analysis, a missense DCLRE1C variant was associated with V-gene and J-gene trimming of TCR beta chains, and the association was replicated in an independent cohort. In vitro tests confirmed that a few of the cytomegalovirus-associated TCR beta chains recognize cytomegalovirus antigens. The sequencing pipeline was judged likely to have produced a cluster of highly shared sequence variants as a technical artifact. When HLA alleles, especially DR and DQ, strongly co-occurred, TCR associations were difficult to assign to individual alleles. In a later analysis, HLA-associated TCR beta chains showed more clonal expansion and lower generation probabilities than non-associated chains that were equally common. A later analysis found that TCR association rates varied across HLA loci, with DRB1 alleles showing the most associated TCRs and HLA-C alleles the fewest. Seventeen rarely observed V segments, including chromosome 9 orphons, were excluded from the earlier analysis of some 590 of the donors because counts were too low. Most CMV-associated TCR beta chains appeared to be HLA-restricted in a later analysis, and the HLA associations seemed to be driven largely by CMV exposure. In an earlier analysis of about 550 of the donors, most TCR beta V segments were observed in productive rearrangements about 90% or about 30% of the time, broadly matching IMGT annotations. The study gave a list of 150 to 200 TCR beta chains associated with cytomegalovirus. A later analysis reported that several top co-occurrence clusters appeared linked to parvovirus B19, influenza, CMV and Epstein-Barr virus. The authors suggested that the approach could potentially be generalized to other disease states and immunological phenotypes. HLA typing was unavailable for some donors at each locus, so association tests used only the typed subset. The presence/absence analyses assumed that sequencing depth was roughly uniform across donors, and that assumption may not be true. Some IMGT-functional V segments, including TRBV6-2 and TRBV6-3, could not be told apart with the 87-base-pair reads, so those segments were excluded. Only TCR beta chains were sequenced in this cohort, and the absence of alpha or paired-chain data limited detectable features. The classifier was reported to diagnose cytomegalovirus status with high specificity and sensitivity in both the original cohort and the validation cohort. Linkage disequilibrium might explain the correlated functional status among segregating V segments, but an unknown experimental factor could not be excluded. A further reported finding was that TCR beta sequences accurately predicted the HLA-A and HLA-B alleles for most subjects in the first cohort.

Libraries were built with the immunoSEQ multiplex PCR assay. For the multiplex PCR, a mixture combining 60 forward primers for TCR Vbeta segments and 13 reverse primers for TCR Jbeta segments was used. The CDR3 region of rearranged TCR beta genes was amplified from genomic DNA with a multiplex PCR assay. On the Illumina HiSeq System, the amplified TCR beta libraries were sequenced as 87-base-pair reads. The paper's processing steps were these. In a later analysis, 70 million to 95 million unique TCR beta chains were counted across the roughly 700 repertoires, and approximately 9.9 million of these chains were shared by at least two donors. To remove PCR and sequencing errors, raw reads were error-corrected and collapsed into unique sequences using a nearest-neighbor algorithm that merged closely related sequences. Alignment of CDR3 sequences to IMGT reference sequences was used to assign V, D and J gene segments. For a sequence to be retained, a match of at least six nucleotides to both a V gene segment and a J gene segment was required. Rearrangements were called productive when the CDR3 lacked stop codons and stayed in frame with V and J; all others were non-productive. CDR3 was defined according to IMGT convention as the region running from the second conserved V-encoded cysteine to the conserved J-encoded phenylalanine. In an earlier analysis of approximately 590 of the donors, sequences lacking an unambiguous match to a single V gene segment were excluded. In an earlier analysis of 500 to 750 of the donors, V segments were called functional above 56.7% productive rearrangements and were called segregating when the between-donor standard deviation exceeded 5%. A statistical classification framework was built to diagnose cytomegalovirus status from the catalog of TCR beta chain sequences. A later analysis assigned V and J genes by comparing TCR nucleotide sequences with IMGT/GENE-DB human TR gene sequences. A later analysis assigned CDR3 sequences and most-parsimonious VDJ recombination scenarios with the TCRdist pipeline. In a later analysis, every TCR beta chain was defined by the combination of its CDR3 amino acid sequence and its V-gene family, and reads without a unique V-gene family were dropped. As a way to deal with suspected cross-contamination and a sequencing artifact, a later analysis dropped approximately 570 nucleotide sequences that were highly shared and had low generation probability. A later analysis calculated a clonal expansion index for each public chain from normalized within-repertoire ranks of inferred template counts. A later analysis computed generation probabilities with a VDJ recombination model fitted to out-of-frame rearrangements, and checked the results against IGoR. In a later analysis, hypergeometric tests were used to score TCR-TCR, TCR-HLA and TCR-CMV co-occurrence, with a repertoire-size bias correction applied to TCR pairs. False discovery rates were estimated in a later analysis by permuting HLA or CMV assignments 20 times. In a later analysis, co-occurring TCRs were grouped using DBSCAN, with TCRdist sequence similarity added in when clustering inside HLA-allele-positive subsets. Repertoires with fewer than 30,000 or more than 120,000 public chains, plus five repertoires with anomalous nucleotide sharing, were excluded from co-occurrence clustering. TCRdb retrieved this table from immuneACCESS and kept in-frame rearrangements only. Not all clones are present; in checked studies, unresolved V genes account for under half, and no reason is known for the remainder. V and J calls and clone size come straight from that table; D and trimming were deduced from the DNA. For this sample there are approximately 210,000 clones; approximately 82% appear just once. Approximately 10% of the sample belongs to the ten largest clones.

In regard to this clone: It has no known antigen specificity. No much larger clone exists at a distance of one base, and base qualities are not known.

In total, over 600 healthy bone marrow donors made up the cohort. At the time of sampling, every cohort member was nominally healthy, though immune exposures that went unrecorded were likely present. The donor was CMV seropositive and belonged to the group of about 290 seropositive cohort members. Every donor gave a peripheral blood sample, and the peripheral blood mononuclear cells from that sample were used for TCR beta sequencing. The Qiagen DNeasy Blood Extraction Kit was used to extract genomic DNA from the blood cell samples. Reading the germline V gene (reference sequence) gives CDR1 GTSNPN and CDR2 SVGIG. Trimming removed 8 bases from V and 1 base from J, leaving 14 bases between the germline ends. From the cysteine through the phenylalanine, the CDR3 covers 14 amino acids. Left in the record is the CDR3 DNA by itself, 42 bases read in frame from the first base.

This receptor was obtained from a woman aged 50 to 65 in good health and CMV-seropositive. The V gene is TRBV30 and the J gene is TRBJ2-2; TRBD2 is possibly the D segment (6 matching bases). What was sequenced was PBMCs. For the CDR3, the sequence is CAGGAAGNTGELFF. The DNA is TGTGCCGGAGGGGCGGCGGGGAACACCGGGGAGCTGTTTTTT.